This T cell receptor (beta chain) was recorded in a study of T cells in tumors after PD-1 blockade. The overall study: Treatment was either pembrolizumab 200 mg every 3 weeks or cemiplimab 350 mg every 2 weeks. Study conclusions and caveats: About 40% of tumor TCR clonotypes were also found in blood.

The sample holds a few counts of this clone. Its antigen is still unknown. This CDR3 comprises 11 residues. Trimming stripped 6 bases from V and 5 bases from J, with 7 bases between. Germline V gene lookup returns CDR1 MNHEY and CDR2 SVGAGI. Generated by immunoSEQ multiplex PCR, the TCRdb table keeps only in-frame clones and is missing some. This sample has 50,000 to 75,000 clones, with about 74% found just once. The sample in question was PBMCs, obtained after anti-PD-1 treatment. The chain couples TRBV6-5 to TRBJ1-1; no firm D call. This TCR was sampled from a human donor with basal cell carcinoma. In nucleotides, the CDR3 is TGTGCCAGCAGCAAGTGGACTGAAGCTTTCTTT. It yields the protein CASSKWTEAFF.